The clone carrying this T cell receptor beta chain appeared a few times. Per germline, CDR1 SNHLY and CDR2 FYNNEI. CDR3 length equals 13 residues. These data belong to a study of blood T cells in healthy people across ages. Primers used in a second PCR of about 6 to 12 cycles were a sample-barcoded 5' primer and a J-beta primer mix. From the 5' RACE reads, TCRdb called clonotypes with MiXCR, one entry per CDR3 protein. This table has about 1.8 million distinct CDR3 sequences, around half appearing once. The rearrangement uses TRBV2 and TRBJ2-1; D uncertain. The sample was blood. The TCR sequence derives from a woman aged 40-49 years in good health. The CDR3 region has the DNA TGTACTTTAGGTCTTACGGAAAACAATGAGCAGTTCTTC. Translated: CTLGLTENNEQFF.